One and the same sample provided the 11 T cell receptor beta chains below, sequenced in a study of siplizumab effects on memory and regulatory T cells (dated by TCRdb to between 2018 and 2021). The library came from the immunoSEQ multiplex PCR assay. Entries here come from immuneACCESS through TCRdb and include only in-frame sequences with V and J called. Some clones fail to appear in such tables; in the studies checked, an unresolved V gene covers under half of the shortfall, and the cause of the remainder is unknown. Across this sample there are some 110,000 clones, with roughly 94% seen only once. The ten largest clones take up under 2% of the sample. The sequenced sample was non-Treg CD4+ T cells sorted from blood. The cell subset or site label of this sample denotes: FACS-sorted unstimulated CD4+ non-regulatory T cells. Receptors originate from a human donor in good health.

The chain joins TRBV6-5 to TRBJ1-2, with 9 bases aligning to TRBD1. V shed 2 bases and J 8 bases; nucleotides not matched to a gene: 6. The CDR3 runs to 14 residues. Germline V gene data show CDR1 as MNHEY and CDR2 as SVGAGI. CDR3 bases: TGTGCCAGCAGTTACCTGGACAGGGGACGCGGCTACACCTTC. This codes for CASSYLDRGRGYTF.

The chain recombines TRBV2 with TRBJ2-5; 11 bases are a match to TRBD1. Germline assignment: CDR1 SNHLY and CDR2 FYNNEI. The CDR3 length is 16 residues. Germline trimming cut 6 bases from V and 4 bases from J; bases unmatched to any gene: 10. The DNA for the CDR3 is TGTGCCAGCAGGAGGACAGGGGGCTTGTTAGGAGAGACCCAGTACTTC. It translates to CASRRTGGLLGETQYF.

This sequence joins TRBV11-3 and TRBJ2-2; 9 nucleotides agree with TRBD1. The length of the CDR3 is 16 residues. After removal of 4 bases from V and 3 bases from J, the junction contained 6 bases not matched to a gene. Germline values: CDR1 SGHNT, CDR2 YENEEA. CDR3 in amino acids: CASSSATGGYTGELFF. The CDR3 DNA follows: TGTGCCAGCAGCTCCGCGACAGGGGGTTACACCGGGGAGCTGTTTTTT. Variable domain in full (rest from reference TRBV11-3 and TRBJ2-2): EAGVVQSPRYKIIEKKQPVAFWCNPISGHNTLYWYLQNLGQGPELLIRYENEEAVDDSQLPKDRFSAERLKGVDSTLKIQPAELGDSAVYLCASSSATGGYTGELFFGEGSRLTVL.

V and J are TRBV27 and TRBJ1-1, with TRBD1 as a possible D gene (6 bases). The CDR3 extends over 16 amino acids. Trimming shortened V by 2 bases and J by 4 bases, and 17 bases separated the two germline ends. Germline V CDR1 and CDR2: MNHEY, SMNVEV (reference sequence). The CDR3 loop is CASSLRLQGLGTEAFF. The CDR3 nucleotides read TGTGCCAGCAGTTTACGTCTACAGGGCTTGGGCACTGAAGCTTTCTTT.

The V gene is TRBV5-1, the J gene TRBJ1-4, with 7 bases aligning to TRBD1. In germline, CDR1 is SGHRS, CDR2 YFSETQ. The V and J ends lost 0 bases and 8 bases, in that order; junction bases with no gene match: 4. CDR3 length equals 14 residues. DNA for the CDR3: TGCGCCAGCAGCTTGGAAGGGGGCGGAGAAAAACTGTTTTTT. Amino acids: CASSLEGGGEKLFF.

The rearrangement joins TRBV19 to TRBJ1-5; 7 nucleotides align to TRBD1. The V and J ends lost 5 bases and 4 bases, in that order; junction bases with no gene match: 8. This CDR3 spans 15 amino acids. Germline-derived CDR1 and CDR2 are LNHDA and SQIVND (reference sequence). The CDR3 protein is CASSLNVDRNQPQHF. CDR3 coding DNA: TGTGCCAGTAGTCTGAACGTGGACAGGAATCAGCCCCAGCATTTT.

This clone was detected only once. The chain couples TRBV19 to TRBJ2-5; TRBD2 matches at 7 bases. Germline V CDR1 and CDR2: LNHDA, SQIVND (reference sequence). The length of the CDR3 is 17 residues. V shed 0 bases and J 1 base; nucleotides not matched to a gene: 8. DNA for the CDR3: TGTGCCAGTAGTATAGATAGCCGGGGAGGGGTCCAAGAGACCCAGTACTTC. Its translation is CASSIDSRGGVQETQYF.

V gene TRBV7-3 combines with J gene TRBJ2-7; possibly TRBD2 for D (5 bases). V was clipped by 5 bases and J by 2 bases, with 19 bases between them. The CDR3 has 16 residues. CDR1 SGHTA and CDR2 FQGTGA come from the germline V gene. The CDR3 DNA reads as TGTGCCAGCAGCCCTAGTGGGAGCGGAAGAACCTACGAGCAGTACTTC. Protein sequence: CASSPSGSGRTYEQYF.

The chain links TRBV12-5 to TRBJ1-3; 7 bases fit TRBD1. CDR1 is LGHNT, CDR2 FRNRAP, per germline. The CDR3 is 14 residues long. J was trimmed by 0 bases and V by 6 bases; bases with no gene match: 2. This CDR3 is CASGQGGSGNTIYF. CDR3 coding DNA: TGTGCTAGTGGGCAGGGGGGCTCTGGAAACACCATATATTTT.

This clone showed up just once. The chain recombines TRBV13 with TRBJ1-2, with a tentative D call TRBD1 (6 bases). Trimming cost V 4 bases and J 8 bases, with 14 bases left between them. From germline, CDR1 is PRHDT and CDR2 FYEKMQ (reference sequence). CDR3 size: 13 residues. CDR3 sequence: CASSSDRTYGYTF. The CDR3 region has the DNA TGTGCCAGCAGCTCCGACAGGACTTACGGCTACACCTTC.

The rearrangement uses TRBV11-2 and TRBJ2-5; D might be TRBD1 (6 bases). Trimming removed 1 base at V and 5 bases at J, with 23 bases between. CDR3 length: 18 residues. Germline CDR1 reads SGHAT; CDR2 reads FQNNGV. CDR3 sequence (DNA): TGTGCCAGCAGCTTAGTAGGGTCAGGGACAACCCGGTGGGAGACCCAGTACTTC. Translated, it gives CASSLVGSGTTRWETQYF.